The entry below gives a single TCR beta chain sequence along with its context. Its target is unknown. The PCR ran on 60 Vbeta and 13 Jbeta primers. Clones were read by immunoSEQ multiplex PCR, and TCRdb kept only the in-frame ones, dropping some. The specimen's table records about 48,000 clones. The sample originates from a study of cytomegalovirus exposure and HLA in healthy donors. Study-wide results and limits: Reportedly, diagnosis of cytomegalovirus status by the classifier showed high specificity and sensitivity. Investigators reported 164 TCR beta chains as tied to cytomegalovirus. For presence/absence analyses, sequencing depth was assumed to be roughly uniform across donors.

This clonotype originated in a male donor in good health and CMV-seropositive. Sequenced material: PBMCs.

The CDR3 region is CASSRTGQEFYEQYF. CDR3 nucleotides: TGTGCCAGCAGCAGAACGGGACAGGAGTTCTACGAGCAGTACTTC. The chain combines TRBV9 with TRBJ2-7; 8 positions agree with TRBD1. The CDR3 has 15 residues. Looked up from germline, CDR1 is SGDLS and CDR2 is YYNGEE. Unmatched junction bases numbered 9, after V lost 4 bases and J lost 3 bases.